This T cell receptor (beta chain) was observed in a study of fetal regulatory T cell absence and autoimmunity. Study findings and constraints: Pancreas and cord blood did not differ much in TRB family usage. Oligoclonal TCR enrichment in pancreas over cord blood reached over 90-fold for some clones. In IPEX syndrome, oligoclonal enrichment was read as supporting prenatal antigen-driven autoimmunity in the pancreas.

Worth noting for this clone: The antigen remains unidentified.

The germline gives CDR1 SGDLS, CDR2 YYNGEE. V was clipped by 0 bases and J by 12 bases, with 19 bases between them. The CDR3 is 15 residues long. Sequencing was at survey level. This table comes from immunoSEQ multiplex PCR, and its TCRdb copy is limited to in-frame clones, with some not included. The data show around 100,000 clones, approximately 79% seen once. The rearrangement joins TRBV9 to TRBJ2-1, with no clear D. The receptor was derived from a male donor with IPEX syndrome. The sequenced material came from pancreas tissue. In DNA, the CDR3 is TGTGCCAGCAGCGTAGGGCCCCTATCAGGAGCGAGGCAGTTCTTC. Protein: CASSVGPLSGARQFF.